These 13 T cell receptor beta chains originate from one sample sequenced in a study of T cells in Graves' hyperthyroidism and ophthalmopathy. Researchers took RNA transcripts and amplified the TCR beta CDR3 regions from them. The HTBI primer set was used in a first-round RT-PCR of the TCR CDR3. TCRdb analysed the multiplex PCR reads with MiXCR anew, one entry per CDR3 protein. The table includes around 280,000 distinct CDR3 sequences, about 13% detected once. Sequencing was performed on blood. The receptors derive from a woman aged 40 to 50 with Graves' hyperthyroidism.

This clonotype was recorded at least ten times. This chain links TRBV20-1 with TRBJ2-1; weak D call: TRBD2 (6 bases). The CDR3 covers 13 residues. In germline, CDR1 is DFQATT, CDR2 SNEGSKA (reference sequence). Trimming took off 4 bases at V and 7 bases at J, with 14 bases between the two ends. Written as DNA, the CDR3 is TGCAGTGCTATTCTCGGGACTTGGAATGAGCAGTTCTTC. Translation: CSAILGTWNEQFF.

The chain has TRBV11-2 and TRBJ1-3, with 7 bases that match TRBD1. V dropped 2 bases and J dropped 0; count of bases not matched to a gene: 10. The CDR3 sequence is 18 residues long. Germline V gene lookup returns CDR1 SGHAT and CDR2 FQNNGV. CDR3 loop: CASSLIQGGVLSGNTIYF. The DNA of the CDR3 is TGTGCCAGCAGCTTAATTCAGGGGGGGGTCCTCTCTGGAAACACCATATATTTT.

V usage is TRBV19 and J usage is TRBJ2-1; tentative D call: TRBD2 (6 bases). In germline, CDR1 is LNHDA, CDR2 SQIVND (reference sequence). The CDR3 loop spans 17 amino acids. The germline V and J ends were trimmed by 6 bases and 8 bases, with 26 bases remaining between them. Written as DNA, the CDR3 is TGTGCCAGTAGCTCCCTGGGTAGCGGAGTTCGGGGAGATGAGCAGTTCTTC. It is translated as CASSSLGSGVRGDEQFF.

This clonotype was seen only a few times. The chain couples TRBV7-2 to TRBJ1-5; D unclear. The CDR3 runs to 13 residues. V was clipped by 8 bases and J by 7 bases, with 15 bases between them. The V gene's germline CDR1 is SGHTA and CDR2 FQGNSA. In nucleotides, the CDR3 is TGTGCCAGCGGTTACAATATTGGACAGCCCCAGCATTTT. Encoded protein: CASGYNIGQPQHF.

V is TRBV10-1 and J is TRBJ2-1; TRBD2 is a possible D gene (6 bases). Germline V CDR1 and CDR2: WNHNN, SYGVQD (reference sequence). The CDR3 contains 12 residues. Trimming shortened V by 5 bases and J by 9 bases, and 11 bases separated the two germline ends. CDR3 bases: TGCGCCAGCAGTCCCCGACTAGGTGAGCAGTTCTTC. Amino acid sequence: CASSPRLGEQFF.

This chain connects TRBV13 to TRBJ1-4; D not resolved. The length of the CDR3 is 14 residues. The V end lost 0 bases, the J end lost 4 bases, and 6 bases lay between the germline ends. Per germline, CDR1 PRHDT and CDR2 FYEKMQ (reference sequence). The CDR3 here is CASSLGGFNEKLFF. The CDR3 nucleotides read TGTGCCAGCAGCTTAGGAGGGTTTAATGAAAAACTGTTTTTT.

This clonotype was counted a few times. The chain is built from TRBV5-5 and TRBJ2-1, with D perhaps TRBD2 (6 bases). CDR1 is SGHKS and CDR2 is YYEKEE in the germline V gene (reference sequence). V lost 4 bases and J lost 9, with 20 bases in between. CDR3 size: 15 residues. This CDR3 reads CASSLTNGRGSEQFF. In DNA, the CDR3 is TGTGCCAGCAGCCTCACTAACGGTCGGGGGAGTGAGCAGTTCTTC. Looking up the rest from reference TRBV5-5 and TRBJ2-1 gives the full variable domain: DAGVTQSPTHLIKTRGQQVTLRCSPISGHKSVSWYQQVLGQGPQFIFQYYEKEERGRGNFPDRFSARQFPNYSSELNVNALLLGDSALYLCASSLTNGRGSEQFFGPGTRLTVL.

This clonotype has at least ten counts. J is TRBJ1-1 and V is TRBV7-9; D gene ambiguous. CDR3 length: 14 residues. V lost 1 base and J lost 6, with 12 bases in between. Germline lookup yields CDR1 SEHNR and CDR2 FQNEAQ (reference sequence). Written as DNA, the CDR3 is TGTGCCAGCAGCTTAGAGTCGGGGTTTGCTGAAGCTTTCTTT. This codes for CASSLESGFAEAFF.

This chain connects TRBV10-2 to TRBJ2-7; TRBD2 agrees at 8 bases. Germline loops: CDR1 WSHSY, CDR2 SAAADI. V was pared by 6 bases and J by 1 base, with 2 bases of the junction left unmatched. The CDR3 sequence is 13 residues long. In DNA, the CDR3 is TGCGCCAGCAGATTAGCGGGGTCCTACGAGCAGTACTTC. Its protein product is CASRLAGSYEQYF.

This clonotype has a count of ten or more. For the CDR3, the DNA is TGTGCCAGCAGTTTGGATCTTACAGGGGCCGACGCGAACACCGGGGAGCTGTTTTTT. Protein product: CASSLDLTGADANTGELFF. The chain employs TRBV12-3 or TRBV12-4 and TRBJ2-2; TRBD1 aligns across 7 bases. The CDR3 covers 19 residues. Trimming took 3 bases from V and 0 from J; bases not matched to a gene: 13.

This clonotype came up a few times. V usage is TRBV25-1 and J usage is TRBJ1-6, with D possibly matching TRBD1 (6 bases). CDR1 and CDR2 from the germline V gene are MGHDK and SYGVNS. This CDR3 has 15 residues. The V and J ends lost 3 bases and 9 bases respectively, with 15 bases between them. Here the CDR3 reads CASSDGGAWGSPLHF. DNA of the CDR3: TGTGCCAGCAGTGACGGGGGCGCTTGGGGTTCACCCCTCCACTTT.

Many counts were recorded for this clonotype. The V and J genes are TRBV14 and TRBJ1-2; the D is unclear. The CDR3 has 14 amino acids. Germline V gene data show CDR1 as SGHDN and CDR2 as FVKESK. V lost 4 bases and J lost 4, with 13 bases in between. The CDR3 nucleotides are TGTGCCAGCAGCCTCCACGGGCCCGGCTATGGCTACACCTTC. This gives the protein CASSLHGPGYGYTF. Looking up the rest from reference TRBV14 and TRBJ1-2 gives the full variable domain: EAGVTQFPSHSVIEKGQTVTLRCDPISGHDNLYWYRRVMGKEIKFLLHFVKESKQDESGMPNNRFLAERTGGTYSTLKVQPAELEDSGVYFCASSLHGPGYGYTFGSGTRLTVV.

The CDR3 nucleotides are TGCAGTGCGAAGGGGGGCCGGGTAGCCAAAAACATTCAGTACTTC. It codes for CSAKGGRVAKNIQYF. The chain is built from TRBV20-1 and TRBJ2-4; D may correspond to TRBD1 or TRBD2 (6 bases each). Deletions cut 6 bases from V and 0 bases from J, with 15 bases between. CDR3 length: 15 residues. The germline CDR1 and CDR2 sequences are DFQATT and SNEGSKA (reference sequence).